Below, one TCR beta chain is given with its context. This study enrolled people aged roughly 18 to 89 from around 25 US geographic areas. Before being deemed recovered, Cohort 3 donors had two negative PCRs, clearance, or symptom resolution. As handled by the study authors: Using reference gene primer amplification, nucleated cell counts were estimated. Method: immunoSEQ multiplex PCR; TCRdb's copy keeps in-frame clones and lacks some. V and J calls and clone size are those listed in that table; D and trimming were worked out from the DNA. The table has 150,000 to 200,000 clones, roughly 87% seen once. This sample is drawn from a study of blood T cell repertoires in COVID-19. Overall study: Samples of COVID-19 (acute and convalescent) were obtained from the United States, Italy and Spain.

The TCR originated in a man in his forties or fifties who had recovered from COVID-19. Sequenced sample: PBMCs or T cells enriched from blood (not recorded which).

The CDR3 DNA follows: TGTGCCTGGAGCGGAGAGACAGGACGAAGCAATCAGCCCCAGCATTTT. Translation gives CAWSGETGRSNQPQHF. The chain links TRBV30 to TRBJ1-5; TRBD1 is a possible D gene (6 bases). The V end was cut by 3 bases, the J end by 1 base, with 16 bases between. The CDR3 extends over 16 amino acids. CDR1 is GTSNPN and CDR2 is SVGIG in the germline V gene (reference sequence). Full variable domain (rest looked up from reference TRBV30 and TRBJ1-5): SQTIHQWPATLVQPVGSPLSLECTVEGTSNPNLYWYRQAAGRGLQLLFYSVGIGQISSEVPQNLSASRPQDRQFILSSKKLLLSDSGFYLCAWSGETGRSNQPQHFGDGTRLSIL.